Each of the 22 T cell receptor beta chains below was sequenced from the same sample in a study of T cells in Graves' hyperthyroidism and ophthalmopathy. Template material for amplifying TCR beta CDR3 regions consisted of RNA transcripts. Using the HTBI primer set, a first-round RT-PCR was run on the TCR CDR3. TCRdb analysed the multiplex PCR reads with MiXCR anew, one entry per CDR3 protein. This table has about 480,000 distinct CDR3 sequences, around an eighth appearing once. The sequenced sample was blood. The receptors here all came from a woman aged 18 to 35 with Graves' hyperthyroidism.

In its sample, this clonotype was seen many times. The V call is TRBV2, the J call TRBJ2-5, with D perhaps matching TRBD2 (6 bases). CDR1 is SNHLY, CDR2 FYNNEI, per germline. The CDR3 has 12 amino acids. The V and J ends lost 10 bases and 5 bases respectively, with 14 bases between them. DNA for the CDR3: TGTGCCACCCTAGCGATATGGGAGACCCAGTACTTC. Its translation is CATLAIWETQYF.

This clonotype was seen at least ten times. Compared with germline, one end of the junction differs, possibly owing to a read error. This chain connects TRBV11-2 to TRBJ2-1, with D possibly being TRBD2 (6 bases). The CDR3 has 16 residues. From germline, CDR1 is SGHAT and CDR2 FQNNGV. CDR3 region: CASSLDVSSAYSEQFF. Here the CDR3 DNA reads TGTGCCAGCAGCTTAGATGTGTCTAGCGCGTACAGTGAGCAGTTCTTC.

Ten or more counts support this clonotype. The V and J genes are TRBV12-3 or TRBV12-4 and TRBJ1-1, with D uncertain. Trimming shortened V by 4 bases and J by 2 bases, and 8 bases separated the two germline ends. This CDR3 contains 13 residues. The CDR3 spells CASSSSENTEAFF. DNA of the CDR3: TGTGCCAGCAGTTCTAGCGAAAACACTGAAGCTTTCTTT.

V gene TRBV24-1 combines with J gene TRBJ2-3, with 7 positions matching TRBD1. The CDR3 has 18 amino acids. V trimming: 5 bases; J trimming: 3 bases; junction bases outside the gene matches: 16. Germline V gene lookup returns CDR1 KGHDR and CDR2 SFDVKD. The CDR3 reads CATSVDPRQGMRTDTQYF. The CDR3 DNA sequence: TGTGCCACCAGTGTCGACCCACGACAGGGAATGAGAACAGATACGCAGTATTTT.

This clonotype came up many times. The chain recombines TRBV10-3 with TRBJ2-7; 8 bases fit TRBD2. The CDR3 loop spans 17 amino acids. The V and J ends lost 2 bases and 3 bases, in that order; junction bases with no gene match: 12. Germline V gene lookup returns CDR1 ENHRY and CDR2 SYGVKD. This chain's CDR3 is CAISEGKRSGRGYEQYV. In nucleotides, the CDR3 is TGTGCCATCAGTGAGGGTAAGAGGAGCGGGAGAGGCTACGAGCAGTACGTC.

This clonotype showed up many times. This chain uses TRBV28 with TRBJ1-6; 8 bases align to TRBD1. The length of the CDR3 is 16 residues. Germline V gene lookup returns CDR1 MDHEN and CDR2 SYDVKM. V was clipped by 5 bases and J by 8 bases; unmatched bases: 11. In DNA form, the CDR3 reads TGTGCCAGCAGTAACCCGACAGGGGCTTGGGATTCACCCCTCCACTTT. Translated: CASSNPTGAWDSPLHF.

This clonotype was seen many times. The rearrangement joins TRBV7-9 to TRBJ1-4, with D perhaps TRBD1 (6 bases). The CDR3 is 14 residues long. V lost 5 bases, J lost 5 bases, and 12 bases lay in between. The germline V gene encodes CDR1 SEHNR and CDR2 FQNEAQ (reference sequence). CDR3 loop: CASSPGQLNEKLFF. For the CDR3, the DNA is TGTGCCAGCAGCCCCGGACAGCTCAATGAAAAACTGTTTTTT.

The gene calls are TRBV19 and TRBJ2-2; D is uncertain. Germline V lookup: CDR1 LNHDA, CDR2 SQIVND (reference sequence). The CDR3 has 15 amino acids. Trimming stripped 1 base from V and 8 bases from J, with 14 bases between. The CDR3 loop is CASSIGTAQWGELFF. The CDR3 nucleotides are TGTGCCAGTAGTATAGGTACAGCACAATGGGGGGAGCTGTTTTTT.

This clonotype was counted at least ten times. The chain is built from TRBV30 and TRBJ1-2; 7 nucleotides line up with TRBD1. With 0 bases clipped from V and 3 bases from J, the junction kept 4 bases outside the gene matches. Germline V gene data show CDR1 as GTSNPN and CDR2 as SVGIG (reference sequence). The CDR3 runs 14 residues. The CDR3 sequence: CAWSVQGTYYGYTF. The CDR3 DNA reads as TGTGCCTGGAGTGTACAGGGGACATACTATGGCTACACCTTC. Together with reference TRBV30 and TRBJ1-2, the CDR3 gives the full variable domain: SQTIHQWPATLVQPVGSPLSLECTVEGTSNPNLYWYRQAAGRGLQLLFYSVGIGQISSEVPQNLSASRPQDRQFILSSKKLLLSDSGFYLCAWSVQGTYYGYTFGSGTRLTVV.

This clonotype was detected ten times or more. The CDR3, as DNA: TGTGCCAGCAGCGTCCTAGCCGCCTTCTACAATGAGCAGTTCTTC. Translated, it gives CASSVLAAFYNEQFF. The chain employs TRBV7-9 and TRBJ2-1, with a weak D call TRBD2 (5 bases). Trimming pared 5 bases from V and 3 bases from J, leaving 14 bases between. The CDR3 is made up of 15 amino acids. Germline V CDR1 and CDR2: SEHNR, FQNEAQ (reference sequence). Variable domain in full (rest from reference TRBV7-9 and TRBJ2-1): DTGVSQNPRHKITKRGQNVTFRCDPISEHNRLYWYRQTLGQGPEFLTYFQNEAQLEKSRLLSDRFSAERPKGSFSTLEIQRTEQGDSAMYLCASSVLAAFYNEQFFGPGTRLTVL.

This clonotype has a handful of counts. V is TRBV7-6 and J is TRBJ1-1; D possibly corresponds to TRBD1 (6 bases). With 5 bases removed from V and 4 bases from J, the gap between germline ends came to 17 bases. This CDR3 is 15 amino acids long. Germline V lookup: CDR1 SGHVS, CDR2 FNYEAQ. The CDR3 DNA is TGTGCCAGCAGCGCTAGGGGGGGGCAGGCCACTGAAGCTTTCTTT. It codes for CASSARGGQATEAFF.

This clonotype appeared a few times. The chain carries TRBV7-3 and TRBJ1-4; no clear D. The CDR3 sequence is 15 residues long. From germline, CDR1 is SGHTA and CDR2 FQGTGA. Trimming left V 0 bases short and J 0 bases short, with 5 bases between. The CDR3 DNA reads TGTGCCAGCAGCTTAACCAGAGCAACTAATGAAAAACTGTTTTTT. It encodes CASSLTRATNEKLFF.

There are many counts of this clonotype. This chain uses TRBV3-1 with TRBJ1-4; 10 positions match TRBD1. J gave up 7 bases and V 1 base, and 0 bases lay outside the gene matches. The CDR3 has 14 amino acids. CDR1 and CDR2 from the germline V gene are LGHDT and YNNKEL (reference sequence). CDR3 nucleotide sequence: TGTGCCAGCAGCCAAGGACAGGGGGCTGAAAAACTGTTTTTT. It translates to CASSQGQGAEKLFF. Full variable domain (outside the CDR3, taken from reference TRBV3-1 and TRBJ1-4): DTAVSQTPKYLVTQMGNDKSIKCEQNLGHDTMYWYKQDSKKFLKIMFSYNNKELIINETVPNRFSPKSPDKAHLNLHINSLELGDSAVYFCASSQGQGAEKLFFGSGTQLSVL.

This clonotype was detected many times. The J gene is TRBJ1-6, the V gene TRBV15; 10 positions agree with TRBD1. The CDR3 extends over 18 amino acids. CDR1 LNHNV and CDR2 YYDKDF come from the germline V gene (reference sequence). V lost 0 bases to trimming and J lost 8 bases; unmatched junction nucleotides: 10. CDR3 bases: TGTGCCACCAGCAGAGATCTTCCGGGACAGGGGAATCATTCACCCCTCCACTTT. The encoded protein is CATSRDLPGQGNHSPLHF. The full variable domain, rest sourced from reference TRBV15 and TRBJ1-6, is DAMVIQNPRYQVTQFGKPVTLSCSQTLNHNVMYWYQQKSSQAPKLLFHYYDKDFNNEADTPDNFQSRRPNTSFCFLDIRSPGLGDTAMYLCATSRDLPGQGNHSPLHFGNGTRLTVT.

At least ten counts were recorded for this clonotype. The chain combines TRBV20-1 with TRBJ1-2; D not certain. V was trimmed by 2 bases and J by 3 bases, leaving 13 bases between them. Germline V lookup: CDR1 DFQATT, CDR2 SNEGSKA (reference sequence). The CDR3 is made up of 14 amino acids. CDR3 nucleotides: TGCAGTGCTAGATCGCCAGTTGGTGACTATGGCTACACCTTC. As protein: CSARSPVGDYGYTF.

The rearrangement joins TRBV12-3 or TRBV12-4 to TRBJ2-5; TRBD1 aligns across 7 bases. The CDR3 consists of 14 residues. V lost 6 bases and J lost 5; bases outside the gene matches: 9. This CDR3 reads CASRTNRQGETQYF. CDR3 DNA sequence: TGTGCCAGCAGAACAAACCGACAGGGCGAGACCCAGTACTTC.

This clonotype has ten or more counts. V is TRBV11-2 and J is TRBJ2-7; D gene unclear. The CDR3 has 15 residues. Trimming cost V 4 bases and J 3 bases, with 16 bases left between them. Germline V gene data show CDR1 as SGHAT and CDR2 as FQNNGV. The CDR3 here is CASSSFSDGLYEQYF. In DNA form, the CDR3 reads TGTGCCAGCAGCTCATTCTCCGACGGTCTCTACGAGCAGTACTTC.

This clonotype showed up many times. The rearrangement joins TRBV12-5 to TRBJ1-2; 7 bases are a match to TRBD1. The germline gives CDR1 LGHNT, CDR2 FRNRAP. The CDR3 contains 15 residues. Germline trimming cut 2 bases from V and 1 base from J; bases unmatched to any gene: 4. CDR3 coding DNA: TGTGCTAGTGGTTTGTTCCGGGACAGTAACTATGGCTACACCTTC. It specifies CASGLFRDSNYGYTF.

In this sample, this clonotype turned up many times. As DNA, the CDR3 is TGTGCCAGCAGTGAAGGCCCAGAACAGGGACTAGCGAAATTGAACACTGAAGCTTTCTTT. Its translation: CASSEGPEQGLAKLNTEAFF. The chain recombines TRBV2 with TRBJ1-1; perhaps TRBD1 as D (6 bases). Germline CDR1 reads SNHLY; CDR2 reads FYNNEI. The V end lost 1 base, the J end lost 0 bases, and 24 bases lay between the germline ends. The CDR3 loop spans 20 amino acids.

Ten or more counts support this clonotype. The J gene is TRBJ2-1, the V gene TRBV2, with 10 bases fitting TRBD1. Germline trimming cut 6 bases from V and 4 bases from J; bases unmatched to any gene: 3. The CDR3 has 14 amino acids. Germline V gene lookup returns CDR1 SNHLY and CDR2 FYNNEI. CDR3 protein: CASREGQGYNEQFF. The CDR3 DNA reads TGTGCCAGCAGGGAGGGACAGGGGTACAATGAGCAGTTCTTC.

This clonotype has ten or more counts. The chain combines TRBV27 with TRBJ2-1; D remains ambiguous. V was clipped by 2 bases and J by 5 bases, with 7 bases between them. The CDR3 totals 13 residues. Germline-derived CDR1 and CDR2 are MNHEY and SMNVEV (reference sequence). As DNA, the CDR3 is TGTGCCAGCAGTTTAGACACCGACAATGAGCAGTTCTTC. As protein: CASSLDTDNEQFF.

This clonotype was detected ten times or more. This chain joins TRBV28 and TRBJ2-6, with D uncertain. Germline loops: CDR1 MDHEN, CDR2 SYDVKM. Trimming left V 5 bases short and J 13 bases short, with 21 bases between. The CDR3 has 15 amino acids. The CDR3 loop is CASSPYWPLGGVLTF. The CDR3 bases are TGTGCCAGCAGTCCCTACTGGCCTCTGGGTGGGGTCCTGACTTTC.